The 31 T cell receptor beta chains given below trace back to one sample, sequenced in a study of cytomegalovirus exposure and HLA in healthy donors. Primers for the PCR totalled 60 Vbeta and 13 Jbeta. Some clones are missing from TCRdb's copy, which holds only in-frame ones; the method was immunoSEQ multiplex PCR. The profile shows some 180,000 clones, roughly a tenth of them singletons. Sequenced material: PBMCs. These receptors all stem from a woman in her 30s in good health and CMV-seropositive.

This clone was detected only a few times. CDR3 in DNA: TGTGCCAGCAGAAGGGAGGGGGAGACCCAGTACTTC. Protein sequence: CASRREGETQYF. The chain is built from TRBV7-2 and TRBJ2-5, with 7 bases matching TRBD2. Germline CDR1 and CDR2: SGHTA and FQGNSA. The trim removed 6 bases at V and 5 bases at J, leaving 3 bases unmatched. CDR3 length equals 12 residues.

The V and J genes are TRBV4-1 and TRBJ1-2; TRBD1 matches 9 bases. Per the germline V gene, CDR1 is MGHRA and CDR2 is YSYEKL. The length of the CDR3 is 15 residues. Trimming cost V 3 bases and J 7 bases; bases outside gene matches: 9. In DNA, the CDR3 is TGCGCCAGCAGCCAGGATACAACAGGGGGCCTTGGCTACACCTTC. Amino acids: CASSQDTTGGLGYTF.

The V gene is TRBV2, the J gene TRBJ1-2; a possible D gene is TRBD1 (5 bases). The germline CDR1 and CDR2 sequences are SNHLY and FYNNEI. V was clipped by 7 bases and J by 1 base, with 13 bases between them. The CDR3 contains 14 residues. In DNA form, the CDR3 reads TGTGCCAGCAACGAGTGGGGGGATAACTATGGCTACACCTTC. It specifies CASNEWGDNYGYTF.

The gene calls are TRBV13 and TRBJ1-3; TRBD1 is a possible D gene (5 bases). V was trimmed by 5 bases and J by 3 bases, leaving 17 bases between them. Germline CDR1 PRHDT, CDR2 FYEKMQ (reference sequence). The CDR3 is 16 residues long. The CDR3 sequence: CASSPRAEGLGNTIYF. DNA for the CDR3: TGTGCCAGCAGCCCCCGGGCGGAGGGGCTTGGAAACACCATATATTTT.

This clone was seen only once. This sequence joins TRBV7-9 and TRBJ2-1; 15 bases fit TRBD2. The CDR3 loop spans 14 amino acids. CDR1 is SEHNR and CDR2 is FQNEAQ in the germline V gene (reference sequence). J gave up 8 bases and V 8 bases, and 4 bases lay outside the gene matches. The CDR3 region is CASWTSGRVDEQFF. The CDR3 DNA follows: TGTGCCAGCTGGACTAGCGGGAGGGTAGATGAGCAGTTCTTC.

V is TRBV6-5 and J is TRBJ2-5; maybe TRBD2 (6 bases). Germline V gene sequence: CDR1 MNHEY, CDR2 SVGAGI. The CDR3 runs to 14 residues. Trimming left V 6 bases short and J 13 bases short, with 24 bases between. CDR3 in amino acids: CASSQQLASGTPYF. As DNA, the CDR3 is TGTGCCAGCAGCCAACAACTGGCCTCCGGGACTCCGTACTTC.

This clone was counted a few times. The V gene is TRBV12-5, the J gene TRBJ1-1; D possibly corresponds to TRBD1 (6 bases). This CDR3 has 14 amino acids. The germline V gene encodes CDR1 LGHNT and CDR2 FRNRAP. The germline V and J ends were trimmed by 7 bases and 0 bases, with 12 bases remaining between them. CDR3 in DNA: TGTGCTAGTGCTTACAGGGACATGAACACTGAAGCTTTCTTT. Translation gives CASAYRDMNTEAFF.

This clone was detected only a few times. The chain has TRBV9 and TRBJ2-7; 7 positions agree with TRBD2. This CDR3 spans 14 amino acids. Germline-derived CDR1 and CDR2 are SGDLS and YYNGEE. With V trimmed by 2 bases and J by 2 bases, 4 bases remained unmatched. In DNA form, the CDR3 reads TGTGCCAGCAGCGTCGGAGCGGGAACCTACGAGCAGTACTTC. It translates to CASSVGAGTYEQYF.

This rearrangement joins TRBV7-2 to TRBJ2-7; tentative D call: TRBD2 (5 bases). This CDR3 is built from 13 residues. The V gene's germline CDR1 is SGHTA and CDR2 FQGNSA. V lost 4 bases and J 2 bases, leaving 9 bases between the germline ends. The CDR3 DNA is TGTGCCAGCAGCTCGCGGGCGCCCTACGAGCAGTACTTC. Its translation: CASSSRAPYEQYF.

This clone was observed a few times. The V and J genes are TRBV9 and TRBJ2-1; 11 positions agree with TRBD2. Germline assignment: CDR1 SGDLS and CDR2 YYNGEE. Unmatched junction bases numbered 6, after V lost 4 bases and J lost 9 bases. This CDR3 is 14 amino acids long. This CDR3 reads CASSLAGGFSEQFF. For the CDR3, the DNA is TGTGCCAGCAGCCTAGCGGGAGGATTCAGTGAGCAGTTCTTC.

CDR3 sequence (DNA): TGTGCCAGCAGCCACCCGACAGAGGCAGATACGCAGTATTTT. It codes for CASSHPTEADTQYF. This chain links TRBV7-6 with TRBJ2-3, with D possibly matching TRBD1 (5 bases). CDR1 is SGHVS, CDR2 FNYEAQ, per germline. V was cut by 5 bases and J by 4 bases, with 13 bases left in between. CDR3 length: 14 residues.

V and J are TRBV5-4 and TRBJ2-4; TRBD1 matches 7 bases. Germline V gene data show CDR1 as SGHNT and CDR2 as YYREEE (reference sequence). The CDR3 runs 14 residues. Trimming took 4 bases from V and 7 from J; bases not matched to a gene: 8. The chain's CDR3 is CASSNRQGENIQYF. The CDR3 bases are TGTGCCAGCAGCAACAGACAGGGAGAGAACATTCAGTACTTC.

This chain joins TRBV19 and TRBJ2-3, with D unresolved. Germline V gene sequence: CDR1 LNHDA, CDR2 SQIVND (reference sequence). V dropped 3 bases and J dropped 4 bases, with 8 bases sitting between them. CDR3 length: 13 amino acids. CDR3 coding DNA: TGTGCCAGTAGTATTGGCATCCCAGATACGCAGTATTTT. This sequence encodes CASSIGIPDTQYF.

This clone is a singleton in its sample. The chain joins TRBV19 to TRBJ1-5; weak D call: TRBD1 (6 bases). Trimming removed 6 bases at V and 0 bases at J, with 9 bases between. CDR1 is LNHDA and CDR2 is SQIVND in the germline V gene (reference sequence). The CDR3 spans 14 residues. The CDR3, as DNA: TGTGCCAGTAGGCAACAGGGTAGCAATCAGCCCCAGCATTTT. Encoded protein: CASRQQGSNQPQHF. The whole variable domain, remainder taken from reference TRBV19 and TRBJ1-5, is DGGITQSPKYLFRKEGQNVTLSCEQNLNHDAMYWYRQDPGQGLRLIYYSQIVNDFQKGDIAEGYSVSREKKESFPLTVTSAQKNPTAFYLCASRQQGSNQPQHFGDGTRLSIL.

J is TRBJ2-7 and V is TRBV5-1; TRBD2 matches at 12 bases. The J segment lost 4 bases and the V segment lost 0 bases, leaving 11 bases of the junction unmatched. CDR1 and CDR2 (germline): SGHRS, YFSETQ. The length of the CDR3 is 18 residues. CDR3 loop: CASSLAASGRAGAYEQYF. Written as DNA, the CDR3 is TGCGCCAGCAGCTTGGCCGCTAGCGGGAGGGCCGGGGCTTACGAGCAGTACTTC. Drawing the rest from reference TRBV5-1 and TRBJ2-7, the complete variable domain is KAGVTQTPRYLIKTRGQQVTLSCSPISGHRSVSWYQQTPGQGLQFLFEYFSETQRNKGNFPGRFSGRQFSNSRSEMNVSTLELGDSALYLCASSLAASGRAGAYEQYFGPGTRLTVT.

This clone was counted only a few times. The chain couples TRBV30 to TRBJ2-7; TRBD2 is a possible D gene (5 bases). Between the trimmed V and J ends, which lost 2 bases and 7 bases, there was a span of 18 bases. The CDR3 is 14 residues long. The germline CDR1 and CDR2 sequences are GTSNPN and SVGIG (reference sequence). CDR3 protein: CAWSSSLLTGEQYF. The CDR3 DNA is TGTGCCTGGAGTAGTAGTCTCTTAACGGGGGAGCAGTACTTC.

The J gene is TRBJ2-7, the V gene TRBV19; 7 nucleotides align to TRBD2. The CDR3 is made up of 14 amino acids. Trimming took 1 base from V and 4 from J; bases not matched to a gene: 4. CDR1 LNHDA and CDR2 SQIVND come from the germline V gene (reference sequence). CDR3 nucleotide sequence: TGTGCCAGTAGTATAGGTAGGGGAGGGTACGAGCAGTACTTC. It encodes CASSIGRGGYEQYF.

The J gene is TRBJ2-3, the V gene TRBV5-4; 8 bases align to TRBD1. This CDR3 has 16 amino acids. CDR1 and CDR2 from the germline V gene are SGHNT and YYREEE (reference sequence). J was trimmed by 1 base and V by 6 bases; bases with no gene match: 10. The CDR3 loop is CASTPQGAHGTDTQYF. CDR3 coding DNA: TGTGCCAGCACCCCTCAGGGGGCGCACGGCACAGATACGCAGTATTTT.

The chain uses TRBV6-4 and TRBJ1-3; no definite D call. Per germline, CDR1 MRHNA and CDR2 SNTAGT. The CDR3 is 16 amino acids. The V and J ends lost 6 bases and 0 bases respectively, with 15 bases between them. The CDR3, as DNA: TGTGCCAGCAGGAGACACCAAGGCCACTCTGGAAACACCATATATTTT. Its translation: CASRRHQGHSGNTIYF.

This clone was counted only a few times. The V call is TRBV6-5, the J call TRBJ1-2, with TRBD1 matching 9 bases. V lost 4 bases, J lost 6 bases, and 3 bases stayed unmatched. Germline V gene data show CDR1 as MNHEY and CDR2 as SVGAGI. There are 13 residues in the CDR3. The CDR3 region is CASSWGQGDGYTF. The CDR3, as DNA: TGTGCCAGCAGTTGGGGACAGGGAGATGGCTACACCTTC.

This clone was counted between two and nine times. The junction departs from germline at one end; a sequencing error may be responsible. This chain links TRBV6-6 with TRBJ1-1, with D perhaps matching TRBD1 (5 bases). The CDR3 sequence is 13 residues long. Looked up from germline, CDR1 is MNHNY and CDR2 is SVGAGI (reference sequence). The CDR3 region is CASSYGGNAEAFF. CDR3 nucleotide sequence: TGTGCCAGCAGTTACGGGGGGAACGCTGAAGCTTTCTTT.

The sample holds a few counts of this clone. The genes are TRBV9 and TRBJ2-5; TRBD2 matches 13 bases. The ends lost 2 bases at V and 3 bases at J; junction bases unmatched: 4. The CDR3 length is 16 residues. In germline, CDR1 is SGDLS, CDR2 YYNGEE. The CDR3 region has the DNA TGTGCCAGCAGCGTCTTGGGACTAGCGGGAAAAGAGACCCAGTACTTC. Protein sequence: CASSVLGLAGKETQYF.

This clone has more than one count but fewer than ten. V usage is TRBV5-6 and J usage is TRBJ1-3, with D unresolved. This CDR3 has 15 amino acids. Trimming stripped 0 bases from V and 0 bases from J, with 7 bases between. Germline V gene sequence: CDR1 SGHDT, CDR2 YYEEEE. Here the CDR3 reads CASSLVSVSGNTIYF. The CDR3, as DNA: TGTGCCAGCAGCTTGGTGTCAGTCTCTGGAAACACCATATATTTT.

This clone appeared a few times. This chain links TRBV18 with TRBJ2-7; 10 bases align to TRBD1. The germline V gene has CDR1 KGHSH and CDR2 LQKENI. This CDR3 comprises 17 residues. J gave up 4 bases and V 2 bases, and 11 bases lay outside the gene matches. CDR3 residues: CASSPGIPGQGLYEQYF. CDR3 sequence (DNA): TGTGCCAGCTCACCAGGCATCCCGGGACAGGGGTTATACGAGCAGTACTTC.

This chain links TRBV30 with TRBJ2-7, with TRBD1 matching 7 bases. In germline, CDR1 is GTSNPN, CDR2 SVGIG (reference sequence). The CDR3 extends over 15 amino acids. Germline trimming cut 3 bases from V and 2 bases from J; bases unmatched to any gene: 10. This CDR3 is CAWSNRDSRTYEQYF. CDR3 sequence (DNA): TGTGCCTGGAGCAACCGGGACAGCAGAACCTACGAGCAGTACTTC.

The CDR3 DNA sequence: TGTGCCAGCTCACCAAGTTTGGCAGTGAGGGAGACCCAGTACTTC. As protein: CASSPSLAVRETQYF. The J gene is TRBJ2-5, the V gene TRBV18; D remains unclear. V gave up 2 bases and J gave up 5 bases, with 15 bases separating them. The CDR3 is 15 amino acids. Germline values: CDR1 KGHSH, CDR2 LQKENI.

This chain joins TRBV10-3 and TRBJ2-1; 7 positions agree with TRBD2. From germline, CDR1 is ENHRY and CDR2 SYGVKD. This CDR3 region has 11 residues. With V trimmed by 6 bases and J by 15 bases, 8 bases remained unmatched. The CDR3 DNA sequence: TGTGCCATCAGGGGGGAGGGCCCCCCGTTCTTC. Its protein is CAIRGEGPPFF.

This chain connects TRBV5-4 to TRBJ2-2, with 7 bases aligning to TRBD2. The CDR3 contains 18 residues. V shed 0 bases and J 2 bases; nucleotides not matched to a gene: 10. Germline V CDR1 and CDR2: SGHNT, YYREEE (reference sequence). CDR3 in amino acids: CASSLGPSLATNTGELFF. The DNA of the CDR3 is TGTGCCAGCAGCTTGGGTCCCTCACTAGCGACCAACACCGGGGAGCTGTTTTTT.

This sequence joins TRBV5-4 and TRBJ2-5; TRBD2 aligns across 9 bases. The last part of the DNA fits TRBJ2-7 better; the J call may be wrong. The CDR3 covers 17 residues. Germline CDR1 and CDR2: SGHNT and YYREEE (reference sequence). The CDR3 loop is CASSLEAGLAGIYEQYF. CDR3 sequence (DNA): TGTGCCAGCAGCTTGGAGGCGGGGCTAGCGGGAATCTACGAGCAGTACTTC.

The sample holds a few counts of this clone. The gene calls are TRBV5-6 and TRBJ1-2; perhaps TRBD1 as D (5 bases). Germline CDR1 reads SGHDT; CDR2 reads YYEEEE. The CDR3 spans 14 residues. Trimming shortened V by 5 bases and J by 4 bases, and 15 bases separated the two germline ends. The CDR3 bases are TGTGCCAGCAGTCTTCCTCAGGGAGGCTATGGCTACACCTTC. As protein: CASSLPQGGYGYTF.

The gene calls are TRBV18 and TRBJ2-3, with D tentatively TRBD2 (5 bases). Germline V gene data show CDR1 as KGHSH and CDR2 as LQKENI. Trimming removed 3 bases from V and 0 bases from J, with 10 bases in between. The CDR3 loop spans 15 amino acids. CDR3 DNA: TGTGCCAGCTCACCGGACTTTTTGAGCACAGATACGCAGTATTTT. Amino acid sequence: CASSPDFLSTDTQYF.